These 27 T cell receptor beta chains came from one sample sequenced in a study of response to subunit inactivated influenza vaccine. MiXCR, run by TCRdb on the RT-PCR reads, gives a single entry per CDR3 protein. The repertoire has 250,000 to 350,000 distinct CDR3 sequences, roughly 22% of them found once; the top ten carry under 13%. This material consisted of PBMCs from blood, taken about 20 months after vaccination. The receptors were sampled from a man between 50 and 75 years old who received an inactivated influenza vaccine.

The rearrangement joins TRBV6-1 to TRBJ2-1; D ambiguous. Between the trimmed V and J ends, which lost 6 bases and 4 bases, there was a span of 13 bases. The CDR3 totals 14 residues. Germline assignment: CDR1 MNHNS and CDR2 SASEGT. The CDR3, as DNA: TGTGCCAGCAGCTCCCTGGACGCGTACAATGAGCAGTTCTTC. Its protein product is CASSSLDAYNEQFF.

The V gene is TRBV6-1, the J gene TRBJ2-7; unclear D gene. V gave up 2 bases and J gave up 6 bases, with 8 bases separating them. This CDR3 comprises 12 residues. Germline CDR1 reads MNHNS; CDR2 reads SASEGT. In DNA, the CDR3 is TGTGCCAGCAGTGAACATAGAACCGAGCAGTACTTC. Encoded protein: CASSEHRTEQYF.

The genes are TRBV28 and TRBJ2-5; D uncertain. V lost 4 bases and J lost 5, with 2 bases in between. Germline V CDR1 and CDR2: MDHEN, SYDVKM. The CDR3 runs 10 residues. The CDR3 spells CASSSETQYF. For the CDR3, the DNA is TGTGCCAGCAGTTCCGAGACCCAGTACTTC. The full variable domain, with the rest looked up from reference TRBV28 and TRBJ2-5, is DVKVTQSSRYLVKRTGEKVFLECVQDMDHENMFWYRQDPGLGLRLIYFSYDVKMKEKGDIPEGYSVSREKKERFSLILESASTNQTSMYLCASSSETQYFGPGTRLLVL.

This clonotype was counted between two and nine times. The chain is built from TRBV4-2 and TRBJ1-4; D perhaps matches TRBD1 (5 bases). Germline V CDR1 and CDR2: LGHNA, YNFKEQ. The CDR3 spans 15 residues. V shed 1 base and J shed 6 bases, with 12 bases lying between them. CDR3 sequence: CASSQGDDRDEKLFF. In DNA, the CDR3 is TGTGCCAGCAGCCAAGGGGACGACCGAGATGAAAAACTGTTTTTT.

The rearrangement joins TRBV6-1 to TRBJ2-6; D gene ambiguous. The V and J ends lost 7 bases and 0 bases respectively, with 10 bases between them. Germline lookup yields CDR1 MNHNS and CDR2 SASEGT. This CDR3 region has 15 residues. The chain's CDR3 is CASKNPVSGANVLTF. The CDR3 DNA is TGTGCCAGCAAAAACCCAGTCTCTGGGGCCAACGTCCTGACTTTC.

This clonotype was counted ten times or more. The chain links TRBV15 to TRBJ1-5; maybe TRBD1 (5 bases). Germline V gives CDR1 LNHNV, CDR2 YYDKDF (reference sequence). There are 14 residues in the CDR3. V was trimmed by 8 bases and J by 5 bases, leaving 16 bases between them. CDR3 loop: CATCSTRGDQPQHF. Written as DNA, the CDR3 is TGTGCCACCTGCTCTACACGGGGCGATCAGCCCCAGCATTTT.

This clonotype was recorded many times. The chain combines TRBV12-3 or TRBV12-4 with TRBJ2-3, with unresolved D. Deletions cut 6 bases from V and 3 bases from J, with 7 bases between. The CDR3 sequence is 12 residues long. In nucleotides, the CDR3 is TGTGCCAGCAGCCTAAATACAGATACGCAGTATTTT. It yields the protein CASSLNTDTQYF.

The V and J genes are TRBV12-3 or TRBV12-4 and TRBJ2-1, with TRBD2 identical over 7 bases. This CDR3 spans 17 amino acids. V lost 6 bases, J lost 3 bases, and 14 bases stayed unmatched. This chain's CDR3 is CASRSGWEGSSYNEQFF. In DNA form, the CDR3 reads TGTGCCAGCAGATCAGGGTGGGAGGGATCGAGCTACAATGAGCAGTTCTTC.

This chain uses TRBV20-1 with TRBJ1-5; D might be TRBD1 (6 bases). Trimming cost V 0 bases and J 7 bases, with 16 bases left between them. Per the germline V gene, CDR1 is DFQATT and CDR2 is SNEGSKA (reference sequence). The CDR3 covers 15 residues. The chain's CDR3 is CSARDHGGQGQPQHF. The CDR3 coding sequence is TGCAGTGCTAGAGATCATGGGGGGCAAGGCCAGCCCCAGCATTTT.

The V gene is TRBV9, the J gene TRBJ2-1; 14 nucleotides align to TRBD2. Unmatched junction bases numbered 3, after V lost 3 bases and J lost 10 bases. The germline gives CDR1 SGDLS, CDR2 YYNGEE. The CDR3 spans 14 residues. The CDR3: CASSAGLAGDEQFF. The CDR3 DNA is TGTGCCAGCAGCGCGGGACTAGCGGGAGACGAGCAGTTCTTC.

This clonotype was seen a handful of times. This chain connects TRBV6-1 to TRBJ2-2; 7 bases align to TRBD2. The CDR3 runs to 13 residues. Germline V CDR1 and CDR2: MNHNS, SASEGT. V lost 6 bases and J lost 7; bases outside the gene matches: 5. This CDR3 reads CASSPGLFGELFF. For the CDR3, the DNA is TGTGCCAGCAGCCCGGGACTATTCGGGGAGCTGTTTTTT.

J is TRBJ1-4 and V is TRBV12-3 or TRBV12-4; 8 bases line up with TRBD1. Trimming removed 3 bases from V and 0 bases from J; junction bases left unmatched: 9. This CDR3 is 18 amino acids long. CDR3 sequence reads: CASSFRRTGYSTNEKLFF. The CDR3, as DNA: TGTGCCAGCAGTTTCCGCCGGACAGGGTACTCAACTAATGAAAAACTGTTTTTT.

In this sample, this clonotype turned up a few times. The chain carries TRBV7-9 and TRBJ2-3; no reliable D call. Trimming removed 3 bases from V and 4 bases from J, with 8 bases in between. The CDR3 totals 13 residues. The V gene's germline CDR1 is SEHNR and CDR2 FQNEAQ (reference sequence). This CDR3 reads CASSFDIPDTQYF. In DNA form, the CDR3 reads TGTGCCAGCAGCTTTGACATTCCAGATACGCAGTATTTT.

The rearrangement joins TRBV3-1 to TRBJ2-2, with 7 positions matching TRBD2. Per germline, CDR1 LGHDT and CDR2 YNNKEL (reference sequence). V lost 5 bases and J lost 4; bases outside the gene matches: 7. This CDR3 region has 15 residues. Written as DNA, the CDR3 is TGTGCCAGCAGCGCCCGACTAGCAATCACCGGGGAGCTGTTTTTT. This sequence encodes CASSARLAITGELFF. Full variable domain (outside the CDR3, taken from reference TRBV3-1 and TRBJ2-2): DTAVSQTPKYLVTQMGNDKSIKCEQNLGHDTMYWYKQDSKKFLKIMFSYNNKELIINETVPNRFSPKSPDKAHLNLHINSLELGDSAVYFCASSARLAITGELFFGEGSRLTVL.

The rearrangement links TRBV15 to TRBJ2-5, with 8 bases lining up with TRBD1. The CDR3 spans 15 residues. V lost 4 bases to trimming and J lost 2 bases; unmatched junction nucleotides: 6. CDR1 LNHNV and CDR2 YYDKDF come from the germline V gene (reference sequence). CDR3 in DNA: TGTGCCACCAGCAAGCGAACAGGGGGGCAAGAGACCCAGTACTTC. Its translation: CATSKRTGGQETQYF.

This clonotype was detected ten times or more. The CDR3: CATSSTPGLASTDTQYF. CDR3 coding DNA: TGTGCCACCAGCAGTACCCCGGGACTAGCGAGCACAGATACGCAGTATTTT. This sequence joins TRBV15 and TRBJ2-3; 10 bases are a match to TRBD2. Trimming cost V 3 bases and J 0 bases; bases outside gene matches: 6. The CDR3 extends over 17 amino acids. In germline, CDR1 is LNHNV, CDR2 YYDKDF (reference sequence). The variable domain in full, with the rest retrieved from reference TRBV15 and TRBJ2-3, is DAMVIQNPRYQVTQFGKPVTLSCSQTLNHNVMYWYQQKSSQAPKLLFHYYDKDFNNEADTPDNFQSRRPNTSFCFLDIRSPGLGDTAMYLCATSSTPGLASTDTQYFGPGTRLTVL.

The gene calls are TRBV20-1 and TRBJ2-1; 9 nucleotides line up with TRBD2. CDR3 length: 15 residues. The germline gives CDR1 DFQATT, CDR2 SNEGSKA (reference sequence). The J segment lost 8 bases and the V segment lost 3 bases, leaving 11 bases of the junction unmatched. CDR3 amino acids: CSARTTGTSIHEQFF. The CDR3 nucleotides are TGCAGTGCTAGGACAACCGGGACTAGCATTCATGAGCAGTTCTTC.

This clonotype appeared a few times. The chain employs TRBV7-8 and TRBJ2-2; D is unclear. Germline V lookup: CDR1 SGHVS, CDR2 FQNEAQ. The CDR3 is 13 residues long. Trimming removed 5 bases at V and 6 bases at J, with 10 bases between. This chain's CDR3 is CASSRRIPGELFF. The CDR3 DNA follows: TGTGCCAGCAGCCGGAGAATCCCCGGGGAGCTGTTTTTT.

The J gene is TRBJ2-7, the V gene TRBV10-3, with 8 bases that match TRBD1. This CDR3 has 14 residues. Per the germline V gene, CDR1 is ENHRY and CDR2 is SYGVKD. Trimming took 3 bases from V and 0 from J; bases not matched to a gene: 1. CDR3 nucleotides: TGTGCCATCAGTGACGGACAGGGCTCCTACGAGCAGTACTTC. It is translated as CAISDGQGSYEQYF.

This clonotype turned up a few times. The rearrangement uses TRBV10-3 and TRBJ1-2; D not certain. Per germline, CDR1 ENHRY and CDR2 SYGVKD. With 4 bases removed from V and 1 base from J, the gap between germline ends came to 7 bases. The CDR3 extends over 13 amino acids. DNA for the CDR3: TGTGCCATCAGTGTTCAGGTTAACTATGGCTACACCTTC. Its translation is CAISVQVNYGYTF.

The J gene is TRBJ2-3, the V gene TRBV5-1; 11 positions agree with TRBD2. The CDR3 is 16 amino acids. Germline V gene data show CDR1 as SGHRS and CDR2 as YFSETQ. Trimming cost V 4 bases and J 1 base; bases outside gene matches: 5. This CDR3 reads CASSPTLAGGTDTQYF. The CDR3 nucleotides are TGCGCCAGCAGCCCGACACTAGCGGGGGGCACAGATACGCAGTATTTT.

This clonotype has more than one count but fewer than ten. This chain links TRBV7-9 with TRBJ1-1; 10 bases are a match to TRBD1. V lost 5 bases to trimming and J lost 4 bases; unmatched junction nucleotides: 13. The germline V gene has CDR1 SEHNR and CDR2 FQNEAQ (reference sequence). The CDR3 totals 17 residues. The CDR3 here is CASSPRDRGSVGTEAFF. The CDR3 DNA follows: TGTGCCAGCAGCCCAAGGGACAGGGGATCAGTGGGCACTGAAGCTTTCTTT.

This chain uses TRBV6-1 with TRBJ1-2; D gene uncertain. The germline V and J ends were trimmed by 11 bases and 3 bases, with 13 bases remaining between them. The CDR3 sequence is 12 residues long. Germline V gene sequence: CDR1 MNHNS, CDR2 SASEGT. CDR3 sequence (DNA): TGTGCCGGGAGTAACAACTACTATGGCTACACCTTC. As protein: CAGSNNYYGYTF.

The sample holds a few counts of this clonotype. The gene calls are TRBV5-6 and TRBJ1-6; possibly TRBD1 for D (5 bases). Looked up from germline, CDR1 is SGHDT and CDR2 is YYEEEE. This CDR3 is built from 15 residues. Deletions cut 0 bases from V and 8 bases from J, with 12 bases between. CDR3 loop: CASSLVPGSHSPLHF. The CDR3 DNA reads TGTGCCAGCAGCTTGGTTCCAGGGTCGCATTCACCCCTCCACTTT. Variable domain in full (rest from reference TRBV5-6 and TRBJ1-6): DAGVTQSPTHLIKTRGQQVTLRCSPKSGHDTVSWYQQALGQGPQFIFQYYEEEERQRGNFPDRFSGHQFPNYSSELNVNALLLGDSALYLCASSLVPGSHSPLHFGNGTRLTVT.

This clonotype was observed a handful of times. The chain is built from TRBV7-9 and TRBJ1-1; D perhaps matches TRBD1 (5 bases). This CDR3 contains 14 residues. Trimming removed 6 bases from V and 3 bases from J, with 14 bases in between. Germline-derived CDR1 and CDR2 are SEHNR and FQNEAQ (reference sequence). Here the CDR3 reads CASSWGGTDTEAFF. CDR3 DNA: TGTGCCAGCAGTTGGGGGGGTACGGACACTGAAGCTTTCTTT.

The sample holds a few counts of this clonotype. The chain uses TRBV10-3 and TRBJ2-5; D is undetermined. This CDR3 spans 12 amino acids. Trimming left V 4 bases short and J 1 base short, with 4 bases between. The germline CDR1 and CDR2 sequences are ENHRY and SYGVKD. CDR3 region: CAISASQETQYF. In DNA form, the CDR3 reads TGTGCCATCAGTGCCAGCCAAGAGACCCAGTACTTC.

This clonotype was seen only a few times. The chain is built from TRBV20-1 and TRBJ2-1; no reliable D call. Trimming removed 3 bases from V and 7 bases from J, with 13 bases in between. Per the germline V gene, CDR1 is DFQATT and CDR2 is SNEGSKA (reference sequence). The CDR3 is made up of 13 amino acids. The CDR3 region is CSAREQNTNEQFF. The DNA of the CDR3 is TGCAGTGCTAGGGAGCAAAACACAAATGAGCAGTTCTTC.